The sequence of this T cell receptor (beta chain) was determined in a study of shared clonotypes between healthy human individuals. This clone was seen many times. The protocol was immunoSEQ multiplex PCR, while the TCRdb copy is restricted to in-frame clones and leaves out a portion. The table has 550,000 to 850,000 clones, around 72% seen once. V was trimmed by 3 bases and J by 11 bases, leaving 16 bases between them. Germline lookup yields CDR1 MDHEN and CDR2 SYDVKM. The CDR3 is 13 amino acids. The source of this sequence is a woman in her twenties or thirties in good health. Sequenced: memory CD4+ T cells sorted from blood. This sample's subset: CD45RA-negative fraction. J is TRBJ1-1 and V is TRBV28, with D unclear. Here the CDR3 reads CASSFHWAHGAFF. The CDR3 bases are TGTGCCAGCAGTTTTCACTGGGCCCACGGGGCTTTCTTT. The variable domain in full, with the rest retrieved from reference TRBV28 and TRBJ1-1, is DVKVTQSSRYLVKRTGEKVFLECVQDMDHENMFWYRQDPGLGLRLIYFSYDVKMKEKGDIPEGYSVSREKKERFSLILESASTNQTSMYLCASSFHWAHGAFFGQGTRLTVV.